Shown below are 20 T cell receptor beta chains from a single sample sequenced in a study of blood T cell repertoires in COVID-19. The assay was immunoSEQ multiplex PCR, and TCRdb's table has in-frame clones only and misses some. This repertoire shows a few hundred thousand clones, around 90% found once; its top ten account for less than 1%. Specimen: peripheral blood. The receptor source for this set is a woman in her thirties or forties who had recovered from COVID-19.

The chain recombines TRBV28 with TRBJ1-3, with D possibly matching TRBD1 (5 bases). The germline CDR1 and CDR2 sequences are MDHEN and SYDVKM. The length of the CDR3 is 14 residues. The V and J ends lost 6 bases and 0 bases respectively, with 9 bases between them. CDR3 DNA: TGTGCCAGCAGGCTTCAGGGCTCTGGAAACACCATATATTTT. Its translation is CASRLQGSGNTIYF.

This clone was observed a single time. This chain joins TRBV30 and TRBJ2-4; possible D gene TRBD2, 6 bases. Looked up from germline, CDR1 is GTSNPN and CDR2 is SVGIG (reference sequence). The CDR3 spans 16 residues. Trimming pared 5 bases from V and 2 bases from J, leaving 19 bases between. CDR3 sequence: CAWEGVGGETKNIQYF. The CDR3 DNA is TGTGCCTGGGAGGGTGTGGGGGGAGAGACCAAAAACATTCAGTACTTC.

In this sample, this clone turned up once. V gene TRBV30 combines with J gene TRBJ2-3; D is possibly TRBD2 (6 bases). The germline V gene has CDR1 GTSNPN and CDR2 SVGIG (reference sequence). The CDR3 loop spans 15 amino acids. V was trimmed by 2 bases and J by 0 bases, leaving 12 bases between them. The CDR3 loop reads CAWSSEGTSTDTQYF. The CDR3 nucleotides read TGTGCCTGGAGTTCAGAGGGGACTAGCACAGATACGCAGTATTTT.

The J gene is TRBJ2-5, the V gene TRBV12-5; D ambiguous. Germline V gives CDR1 LGHNT, CDR2 FRNRAP. This CDR3 spans 13 amino acids. V lost 2 bases, J lost 0 bases, and 4 bases lay in between. CDR3 sequence reads: CASGLNNQETQYF. CDR3 DNA sequence: TGTGCTAGTGGTTTGAACAACCAAGAGACCCAGTACTTC.

The rearrangement joins TRBV19 to TRBJ2-7, with 9 bases matching TRBD1. Germline V lookup: CDR1 LNHDA, CDR2 SQIVND (reference sequence). With V trimmed by 2 bases and J by 3 bases, 8 bases remained unmatched. This CDR3 contains 16 residues. Written as DNA, the CDR3 is TGTGCCAGTAGTATAAGGGCCGGGACAGGGCTCTACGAGCAGTACTTC. Residues: CASSIRAGTGLYEQYF.

This chain uses TRBV18 with TRBJ2-3, with unresolved D. This CDR3 is built from 16 residues. Germline V lookup: CDR1 KGHSH, CDR2 LQKENI. Trimming took off 6 bases at V and 0 bases at J, with 16 bases between the two ends. CDR3 sequence reads: CASSTLTATSTDTQYF. The CDR3 DNA reads as TGTGCCAGCTCGACGCTAACAGCTACTAGCACAGATACGCAGTATTTT.

This sequence joins TRBV5-1 and TRBJ2-5; 7 positions agree with TRBD1. Germline loops: CDR1 SGHRS, CDR2 YFSETQ. This CDR3 region has 14 residues. Trimming took 3 bases from V and 3 from J; bases not matched to a gene: 5. The CDR3 spells CASSYGTAKETQYF. CDR3 sequence (DNA): TGCGCCAGCAGCTATGGGACAGCCAAAGAGACCCAGTACTTC.

V usage is TRBV9 and J usage is TRBJ1-2; D not certain. The V end lost 0 bases, the J end lost 4 bases, and 22 bases lay between the germline ends. CDR1 is SGDLS and CDR2 is YYNGEE in the germline V gene. CDR3 length equals 18 residues. The CDR3 reads CASSVELTAAGASYGYTF. CDR3 DNA: TGTGCCAGCAGCGTAGAACTCACTGCAGCCGGAGCGAGCTATGGCTACACCTTC.

The chain links TRBV29-1 to TRBJ2-5; D is uncertain. The ends were cut back, 5 bases at V and 5 bases at J, with 12 bases in the middle. This CDR3 comprises 12 residues. Germline V lookup: CDR1 SQVTM, CDR2 ANQGSEA. The CDR3 nucleotides are TGCAGCGTTTCCCCCACGGTCGAGACCCAGTACTTC. This gives the protein CSVSPTVETQYF.

The chain carries TRBV7-8 and TRBJ2-5; 10 bases are shared with TRBD2. J gave up 1 base and V 1 base, and 9 bases lay outside the gene matches. This CDR3 spans 18 amino acids. Germline V gene lookup returns CDR1 SGHVS and CDR2 FQNEAQ. CDR3 sequence reads: CASSLGLAGVMGQETQYF. In DNA, the CDR3 is TGTGCCAGCAGCTTAGGGCTAGCGGGAGTAATGGGCCAAGAGACCCAGTACTTC.

Comments on this clone: The sample has other DNA sequences that encode this CDR3 too. The chain recombines TRBV10-3 with TRBJ1-2; D perhaps matches TRBD1 (5 bases). CDR1 and CDR2 (germline): ENHRY, SYGVKD. V was cut by 4 bases and J by 4 bases, with 10 bases left in between. The CDR3 consists of 13 residues. The CDR3: CAISVQGGYGYTF. The CDR3 region has the DNA TGTGCCATCAGTGTGCAGGGCGGCTATGGCTACACCTTC.

The V gene is TRBV27, the J gene TRBJ2-3, with 8 bases that match TRBD1. The CDR3 loop spans 19 amino acids. With 3 bases clipped from V and 2 bases from J, the junction kept 16 bases outside the gene matches. The germline CDR1 and CDR2 sequences are MNHEY and SMNVEV (reference sequence). The CDR3 nucleotides are TGTGCCAGCAGTTTGAGTACAGGGGGAAGGAACAGAGACACAGATACGCAGTATTTT. Residues: CASSLSTGGRNRDTDTQYF.

The chain uses TRBV19 and TRBJ2-5; 9 bases are shared with TRBD2. The ends lost 5 bases at V and 6 bases at J; junction bases unmatched: 10. Germline lookup yields CDR1 LNHDA and CDR2 SQIVND (reference sequence). This CDR3 contains 15 residues. CDR3 sequence: CASSYFSGSRQTQYF. The CDR3 coding sequence is TGTGCCAGTAGTTATTTTAGCGGGAGTCGACAGACCCAGTACTTC.

The chain joins TRBV7-9 to TRBJ2-1; the match to TRBD2 covers 13 bases. CDR3 size: 16 residues. Germline loops: CDR1 SEHNR, CDR2 FQNEAQ (reference sequence). V lost 4 bases, J lost 6 bases, and 6 bases stayed unmatched. The DNA for the CDR3 is TGTGCCAGCAGCTACGTGGGGACTAGCGGGGTCAATGAGCAGTTCTTC. Amino acids: CASSYVGTSGVNEQFF. Full variable domain (missing parts from reference TRBV7-9 and TRBJ2-1): DTGVSQNPRHKITKRGQNVTFRCDPISEHNRLYWYRQTLGQGPEFLTYFQNEAQLEKSRLLSDRFSAERPKGSFSTLEIQRTEQGDSAMYLCASSYVGTSGVNEQFFGPGTRLTVL.

The chain is built from TRBV28 and TRBJ1-1, with 8 positions matching TRBD1. The germline V gene encodes CDR1 MDHEN and CDR2 SYDVKM. CDR3 length: 16 amino acids. Losses at the gene ends were 2 bases for V and 1 base for J; bases not matched to a gene: 6. CDR3 coding DNA: TGTGCCAGCAGTTTAAACCAGGGGGCAACGAACACTGAAGCTTTCTTT. Its translation: CASSLNQGATNTEAFF.

The J gene is TRBJ2-1, the V gene TRBV7-6; 10 bases line up with TRBD2. Germline assignment: CDR1 SGHVS and CDR2 FNYEAQ. V was pared by 0 bases and J by 7 bases, with 12 bases of the junction left unmatched. The CDR3 has 18 amino acids. The CDR3 here is CASSLAYGSGRIGNEQFF. As DNA, the CDR3 is TGTGCCAGCAGCTTAGCGTATGGTAGCGGGAGGATAGGGAATGAGCAGTTCTTC.

This clone was counted once. The chain combines TRBV3-1 (or the pseudogene TRBV3-2) with TRBJ2-7; a possible D gene is TRBD2 (6 bases). The V and J ends lost 1 base and 9 bases respectively, with 13 bases between them. Germline CDR1 LGHDT, CDR2 YNNKEL (reference sequence). The CDR3 runs 13 residues. CDR3 bases: TGTGCCAGCAGCCAAGGCGGGGCCCGCGGGCAGTACTTC. This codes for CASSQGGARGQYF.

This chain connects TRBV19 to TRBJ1-3; TRBD1 is a possible D gene (5 bases). V was pared by 5 bases and J by 1 base, with 9 bases between. The CDR3 length is 14 residues. Germline V lookup: CDR1 LNHDA, CDR2 SQIVND (reference sequence). The chain's CDR3 is CASSSTVSGNTIYF. The CDR3 DNA is TGTGCCAGTAGTTCGACAGTATCTGGAAACACCATATATTTT.

This clone was counted once. This chain joins TRBV21-1 and TRBJ1-2; the DNA was not used to check the table's D call, TRBD1. TRBV21-1 is a pseudogene segment. CDR3 length equals 16 residues. The CDR3 DNA reads as TGTGCCAGCAGCTCTTCTTTTGACAGGGCTAACTATGGCTACACCTTC. This sequence encodes CASSSSFDRANYGYTF.

The chain is built from TRBV5-8 and TRBJ1-2, with D unclear. V was pared by 1 base and J by 4 bases, with 5 bases between. Germline V gene data show CDR1 as SGHTS and CDR2 as YDEGEE. This CDR3 is 12 amino acids long. As DNA, the CDR3 is TGTGCCAGCAGCTTGTCCAGCTATGGCTACACCTTC. Translated, it gives CASSLSSYGYTF. The full variable domain, with the rest looked up from reference TRBV5-8 and TRBJ1-2, is EAGVTQSPTHLIKTRGQQATLRCSPISGHTSVYWYQQALGLGLQFLLWYDEGEERNRGNFPPRFSGRQFPNYSSELNVNALELEDSALYLCASSLSSYGYTFGSGTRLTVV.